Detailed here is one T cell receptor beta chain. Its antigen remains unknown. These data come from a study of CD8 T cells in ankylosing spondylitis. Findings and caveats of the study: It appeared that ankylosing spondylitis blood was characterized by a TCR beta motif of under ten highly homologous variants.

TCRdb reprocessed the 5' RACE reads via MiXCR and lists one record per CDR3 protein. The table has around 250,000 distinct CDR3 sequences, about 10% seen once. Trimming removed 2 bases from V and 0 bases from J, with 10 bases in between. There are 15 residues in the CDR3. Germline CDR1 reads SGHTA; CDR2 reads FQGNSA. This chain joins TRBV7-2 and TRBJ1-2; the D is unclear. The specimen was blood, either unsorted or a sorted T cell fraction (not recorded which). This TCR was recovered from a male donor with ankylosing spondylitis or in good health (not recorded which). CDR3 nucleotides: TGTGCCAGCAGCTTAATCCCCGGATCTAACTATGGCTACACCTTC. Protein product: CASSLIPGSNYGYTF.